Here is one TCR beta chain with its context. The sample originates from a study of blood T cells in healthy people across ages. Sample-barcoded 5' priming and a J-beta primer mix drove a second PCR of about 6 to 12 cycles. Each cDNA molecule was tagged by a template-switch adaptor with 12 random nucleotides. MiXCR was run by TCRdb on the 5' RACE reads, yielding one entry per CDR3 protein. Of fewer than 900,000 distinct CDR3 sequences in the sample, about half were seen once. It was roughly 10 milliliters of peripheral blood that were drawn from each donor. Germline values: CDR1 SGHAT, CDR2 FQNNGV. The CDR3 is made up of 17 amino acids. The ends lost 5 bases at V and 1 base at J; junction bases unmatched: 9.

This rearrangement joins TRBV11-2 to TRBJ2-4; 9 bases are shared with TRBD1. The material sequenced was blood. This clonotype was sampled from a woman aged 55-70 years in good health. CDR3 nucleotide sequence: TGTGCCAGCAGCCGAGGGACAGGGATAGAGGCCAAAAACATTCAGTACTTC. This codes for CASSRGTGIEAKNIQYF.